Shown below are 14 T cell receptor beta chains from a single sample sequenced in a study of shared clonotypes between healthy human individuals (dated by TCRdb to between 2020 and 2021). Library preparation was by the immunoSEQ multiplex PCR assay. TCRdb holds this immuneACCESS table with in-frame rearrangements only. Some clones are missing; in checked studies, unresolved V genes explain under half, and the rest has no known cause. The table for this sample lists roughly 2.2 million clones; around 93% of them were counted only once. 0.37% of the sample lies in the top ten. Sequenced material: naive CD4+ T cells from PBMCs. The sample's cell subset or site label is to be understood as: CD45RA+ positively selected. Source of these receptors: a man between 18 and 35 years old in good health. Some clones in this sample may be carry-over from other donors' samples.

The CDR3 DNA sequence: TGCGCCAGCAGCTTGCGACAGGTTGGAGATACGCAGTATTTT. Amino acids: CASSLRQVGDTQYF. The chain carries TRBV5-1 and TRBJ2-3, with a weak D call TRBD1 (6 bases). The germline V gene has CDR1 SGHRS and CDR2 YFSETQ. Trimming cost V 1 base and J 5 bases, with 11 bases left between them. The CDR3 contains 14 residues.

In this sample, this clone turned up a few times. The chain employs TRBV5-1 and TRBJ1-5; D possibly corresponds to TRBD1 (5 bases). The CDR3 has 13 residues. Germline-derived CDR1 and CDR2 are SGHRS and YFSETQ. V gave up 4 bases and J gave up 4 bases, with 9 bases separating them. This CDR3 reads CASSVEGNQPQHF. The CDR3 DNA reads TGCGCCAGCAGCGTGGAGGGGAATCAGCCCCAGCATTTT.

The rearrangement uses TRBV9 and TRBJ1-2; a possible D gene is TRBD1 (5 bases). The V end was cut by 0 bases, the J end by 3 bases, with 6 bases between. The CDR3 is 13 residues long. CDR1 and CDR2 (germline): SGDLS, YYNGEE. In DNA form, the CDR3 reads TGTGCCAGCAGCGTAGGACAGTACTATGGCTACACCTTC. Protein sequence: CASSVGQYYGYTF.

As regards this clone: The sample contains more than one DNA sequence encoding this CDR3. The chain is built from TRBV19 and TRBJ1-1; tentative D call: TRBD1 (5 bases). The CDR3 has 14 amino acids. V lost 0 bases and J 3 bases, leaving 8 bases between the germline ends. Germline V CDR1 and CDR2: LNHDA, SQIVND (reference sequence). CDR3 DNA: TGTGCCAGTAGTATAGATCGAGGGGACACTGAAGCTTTCTTT. Encoded protein: CASSIDRGDTEAFF. Complete variable domain (other parts from reference TRBV19 and TRBJ1-1): DGGITQSPKYLFRKEGQNVTLSCEQNLNHDAMYWYRQDPGQGLRLIYYSQIVNDFQKGDIAEGYSVSREKKESFPLTVTSAQKNPTAFYLCASSIDRGDTEAFFGQGTRLTVV.

This chain joins TRBV5-4 and TRBJ1-3; the D is unclear. This CDR3 is 13 amino acids long. Per germline, CDR1 SGHNT and CDR2 YYREEE (reference sequence). V lost 4 bases and J lost 10, with 15 bases in between. The CDR3 protein is CASSRGQVGTIYF. The CDR3 DNA is TGTGCCAGCAGCCGAGGGCAGGTCGGGACCATATATTTT. Full variable domain (remainder filled in from reference TRBV5-4 and TRBJ1-3): ETGVTQSPTHLIKTRGQQVTLRCSSQSGHNTVSWYQQALGQGPQFIFQYYREEENGRGNFPPRFSGLQFPNYSSELNVNALELDDSALYLCASSRGQVGTIYFGEGSWLTVV.

The rearrangement joins TRBV19 to TRBJ1-4; no clear D. Per the germline V gene, CDR1 is LNHDA and CDR2 is SQIVND (reference sequence). This CDR3 region has 13 residues. Trimming cost V 7 bases and J 8 bases, with 14 bases left between them. CDR3 region: CASMQLLEEKLFF. The CDR3 nucleotides read TGTGCCAGTATGCAACTTCTGGAGGAAAAACTGTTTTTT.

V usage is TRBV10-1 and J usage is TRBJ2-7; unclear D gene. Trimming removed 2 bases from V and 5 bases from J, with 13 bases in between. The germline gives CDR1 WNHNN, CDR2 SYGVQD (reference sequence). The CDR3 consists of 14 residues. CDR3 sequence reads: CASSEGRSVHEQYF. The CDR3 DNA sequence: TGCGCCAGCAGTGAGGGCCGATCCGTCCACGAGCAGTACTTC.

On this clone: The junction shows a germline mismatch at one end, possibly a read error. V is TRBV14 and J is TRBJ2-3; possible D gene TRBD2, 6 bases. This CDR3 comprises 16 residues. CDR1 and CDR2 (germline): SGHDN, FVKESK. CDR3 sequence reads: CASTQGVSGSTDTQYF. CDR3 DNA sequence: TGTGCCAGCACCCAAGGAGTGAGCGGGAGCACAGATACGCAGTATTTT.

The table lists this clone with a count of one. Other DNA sequences in the same sample also yield this CDR3. The J gene is TRBJ1-2, the V gene TRBV5-1, with 11 bases that match TRBD1. Germline V CDR1 and CDR2: SGHRS, YFSETQ. J lost 4 bases, V lost 0 bases, and 2 bases had no gene match. The CDR3 is 15 amino acids. In DNA, the CDR3 is TGCGCCAGCAGCTTGGTTGGGACAGGGGGCTATGGCTACACCTTC. Translating gives CASSLVGTGGYGYTF.

J is TRBJ2-2 and V is TRBV5-1; 11 bases match TRBD2. This CDR3 has 14 amino acids. Germline V lookup: CDR1 SGHRS, CDR2 YFSETQ. J lost 6 bases, V lost 4 bases, and 2 bases had no gene match. The CDR3: CASSQLAGAGELFF. The CDR3 coding sequence is TGCGCCAGCAGCCAACTAGCGGGAGCCGGGGAGCTGTTTTTT.

The V call is TRBV4-2, the J call TRBJ2-1; TRBD2 might be the D (6 bases). The CDR3 totals 15 residues. V lost 4 bases, J lost 1 base, and 11 bases lay in between. Germline values: CDR1 LGHNA, CDR2 YNFKEQ. The CDR3 sequence: CASSPRLDSYNEQFF. The CDR3 bases are TGTGCCAGCAGCCCCAGACTAGATTCCTACAATGAGCAGTTCTTC.

To note about this clone: The same CDR3 can be traced to other DNA sequences in this sample. This chain links TRBV5-4 with TRBJ2-3; the D is unclear. This CDR3 contains 11 residues. Germline lookup yields CDR1 SGHNT and CDR2 YYREEE (reference sequence). V was shortened by 1 base and J by 6 bases, with 3 bases between the two germline ends. The chain's CDR3 is CASSLLDTQYF. The CDR3 DNA follows: TGTGCCAGCAGCTTGTTGGATACGCAGTATTTT.

The V call is TRBV5-1, the J call TRBJ2-1, with D unclear. This CDR3 is 15 amino acids long. Germline CDR1 reads SGHRS; CDR2 reads YFSETQ. Trimming cost V 2 bases and J 5 bases, with 14 bases left between them. The CDR3 DNA sequence: TGCGCCAGCAGCTTTTCGACCACTCCGGACAATGAGCAGTTCTTC. Protein: CASSFSTTPDNEQFF.

This clone was picked up one time. The chain joins TRBV7-3 to TRBJ2-1; D possibly corresponds to TRBD2 (6 bases). The germline CDR1 and CDR2 sequences are SGHTA and FQGTGA. Trimming took 1 base from V and 0 from J, leaving 19 bases between them. CDR3 length: 19 residues. This CDR3 is CASSLRPGIAVSSYNEQFF. In nucleotides, the CDR3 is TGTGCCAGCAGCTTAAGGCCTGGGATAGCGGTTAGCTCCTACAATGAGCAGTTCTTC.